One T cell receptor beta chain is described in this entry. No antigen is known for it. It has no much larger one-base neighbor in the sample; base qualities were not kept. The CDR3 runs 15 residues from the cysteine to the phenylalanine. The DNA shown is the 45-base CDR3, in frame from base 1. The germline V gene gives CDR1 as MDHEN and CDR2 as SYDVKM. Deletion took 2 bases off V and 0 bases off J, with a span of 10 bases between the germline ends. This sample stems from a study of blood T cells in healthy people across ages (dated by TCRdb to the mid-2010s). A note on the overall study: In model experiments, template switching captured about one uniquely barcoded TCR beta cDNA molecule for every two T cells. The study measured age-related changes in TCR beta repertoire diversity using deep sequencing normalized with unique cDNA molecular identifiers. The donors were split into four age groups: young (average around 15 years), middle-aged (roughly 42), aged (62) and long-lived (under 90). Using the same blood draw, the study looked at two additional independent replicas of 1 million unique cDNA reads for two donors, one aged 18 to 30 and the other aged 80 or older.

Paper-wide results and their limitations: A strong correlation was found between observed TCR beta diversity and the percentage of naive T cells measured by flow cytometry. Estimates of total diversity based on one million sequenced T cells were regarded as lower bounds and as underestimates. Conclusive comparison of naive and antigen-experienced compartments was prevented by the profiling of bulk unsorted PBMCs. The long-lived group showed more naive CD4+ T cells, fewer expanded clones and increased TCR diversity than the aged group, suggesting age selection. Observed TCR beta diversity per million T cells fell roughly linearly with age, and a significant reduction was already apparent by age roughly 40. Because the CMV infection status of the donors was unknown, age-related changes in expanded clonotypes may potentially have been confounded.

The method was 5' RACE. The data were produced on an Illumina HiSeq 2500. A second about 7 to 11 cycle PCR used a sample-barcoded 5' primer and a J-beta primer mix. Each TCR beta cDNA molecule received a unique molecular identifier from a template-switch 5' adaptor carrying 12 random nucleotides. Each sample yielded at least 3 million CDR3-containing paired-end reads. First-strand cDNA was synthesized from all RNA with the Mint cDNA synthesis kit, primed by a TRBC-specific oligonucleotide. Following uracil-DNA glycosylase treatment, a first 18-cycle PCR with universal primers M1SS and BC2_uni_R was performed on all cDNA. Concerning the study's data processing: Each sample was normalized by randomly selecting 1 million high-quality reads, each carrying a distinct molecular identifier. Instead of being binned into consensus sequences, reads with shared molecular identifiers were discarded. CDR3 identification, clonotype clustering and error correction used MiTCR with a Q25 quality threshold and the strictest error-elimination algorithm. A nonparametric unseen species model using Euler transformation provided a lower-bound estimate of total TCR beta diversity. TCRdb reanalyzed the raw reads on its own, using fastp at Q25 for trimming and MiXCR for clone calling, and kept in-frame beta chains. Each entry merges the rows of one CDR3 protein and shows their most common DNA and genes. Here the V and J calls rest on TCRdb's processing, not on the authors' analysis. This sample is represented by roughly 800,000 distinct CDR3 sequences; more than 25% of them were singletons. The ten largest clones add up to about 2.9% of the sample.

Systemically healthy Caucasian individuals from Russia, 39 in total and aged about 6 to 100 years, were included as donors. Each donor gave around 9.9 milliliters of peripheral blood, collected into EDTA-treated Vacutainer tubes. PBMCs were isolated by Ficoll-Paque density-gradient centrifugation, with at least 7 million obtained per sample. Total RNA, at least 6 micrograms per sample, was extracted from PBMCs with Trizol reagent. For every donor, flow cytometry on a PBMC aliquot measured the percentage of naive CD45RAhigh/CD27high T cells. In addition, the sample was reused for a study of T cells of mothers and their children. From that second study: The donors were nine systemically healthy Caucasian individuals, made up of three mothers and their six children. cDNA synthesis consumed the entire amount of extracted RNA, loaded at about 1.5 ug RNA in each 15 ul reaction. Sample barcodes and 2-4 random nucleotides were added via the M1S primer in the second PCR. Over 10 million TCR beta CDR3 reads came from each mother, compared with several million reads from each child. Thymic selection similarly shapes TCR recombination output in related and unrelated pairs, with minor effect from inherited differences. Normalized repertoire overlap in related mother-child pairs was always slightly higher than in unrelated mother-child pairs, but the difference was never significant. Persistent microchimeric T cell clones were not detected, at a sensitivity of around 99 clones per million clonotypes. To look for features that set related mother-child pairs apart from unrelated individuals, the researchers ran deep NGS to compare the TCR beta repertoires of mothers and children. On average, the children were roughly 12 +/- 4 years old, while the mothers were approximately 40 +/- 4 years old. After adapter ligation was performed with NEBNext reagents, the libraries were sequenced on an Illumina HiSeq 2000 with 100+100 nt paired-end reads. To prevent cross-contamination, the mother and child libraries were prepared a month apart and were sequenced in separate runs. For each donor, between roughly 500,000 and 2,200,000 distinct TCR beta clonotypes were identified. Naive TCR beta clonotypes were estimated from low-frequency clonotypes matched to each donor's FACS-determined naive share, without sorting.

The receptor was derived from a boy between 10 and 17 years old in good health. The sample consisted of blood. Here the chain combines TRBV28 and TRBJ1-2; no D segment can be confidently identified. In nucleotide form, the sequence is TGTGCCAGCAGTTTAGGGATGGGGACTAACTATGGCTACACCTTC. This gives the protein CASSLGMGTNYGYTF.